Presented here are 2 T cell receptor beta chains from one specimen sequenced in a study of blood T cell repertoires in COVID-19. Repertoires were generated with immunoSEQ multiplex PCR, while TCRdb's copy carries only in-frame clones and drops some. The table includes some 260,000 clones, about 87% detected once. The specimen was peripheral blood. The receptors were gathered from a woman between 70 and 85 years old with COVID-19, enrolled during active disease.

CDR3 region: CASSFLEYNEQFF. The CDR3, as DNA: TGTGCCAGCAGTTTCCTGGAGTACAATGAGCAGTTCTTC. This chain joins TRBV6-6 and TRBJ2-1; no clear D. Germline loops: CDR1 MNHNY, CDR2 SVGAGI (reference sequence). The CDR3 is made up of 13 amino acids. The V and J ends lost 4 bases and 4 bases respectively, with 8 bases between them.

This clone was counted once. CDR3 sequence: CASSNTRWEGIQETQYF. The CDR3 DNA reads as TGTGCCAGTAGTAATACTCGGTGGGAGGGAATCCAAGAGACCCAGTACTTC. This rearrangement joins TRBV19 to TRBJ2-5; 7 bases fit TRBD2. After removal of 4 bases from V and 1 base from J, the junction contained 12 bases not matched to a gene. The CDR3 spans 17 residues. Germline V CDR1 and CDR2: LNHDA, SQIVND (reference sequence). Drawing the rest from reference TRBV19 and TRBJ2-5, the complete variable domain is DGGITQSPKYLFRKEGQNVTLSCEQNLNHDAMYWYRQDPGQGLRLIYYSQIVNDFQKGDIAEGYSVSREKKESFPLTVTSAQKNPTAFYLCASSNTRWEGIQETQYFGPGTRLLVL.